There are a few counts of the clone carrying this TCR beta chain. The antigen is not known. This sample was taken from a study of blood T cells in healthy people across ages. Study-wide results and limits: It was found that TCR beta diversity correlated strongly with the percentage of naive T cells. Roughly linearly, TCR beta diversity per million T cells fell as age increased.

Using a J-beta primer mix together with a sample-barcoded 5' primer, a second PCR was run for about 6 to 11 cycles. The template-switch adaptor, which had 12 random nucleotides, put a tag on each cDNA molecule. Each single sample gave us at least 3 million CDR3-containing paired-end reads. TCRdb recomputed calls from the 5' RACE reads with MiXCR, one row per CDR3 protein. The sample lists 910,000 or so distinct CDR3 sequences; 51% were seen once. The CDR3 extends over 14 amino acids. The V end lost 6 bases, the J end lost 2 bases, and 12 bases lay between the germline ends. From germline, CDR1 is MNHEY and CDR2 SMNVEV (reference sequence).

The clonotype was recovered from a woman aged 55-69 years in good health. V is TRBV27 and J is TRBJ2-3, with D unresolved. What was sequenced was blood. CDR3 protein: CASRSNRDTDTQYF. CDR3 in DNA: TGTGCCAGCAGAAGTAACAGAGACACAGATACGCAGTATTTT.